This TCR beta chain was recorded in a study of glioma-infiltrating T cells. Study-wide results and limits: Tissue-blood divergence was below expectation in non-neoplastic patients, above in gliomas.

TCR alpha and beta CDR3 regions were amplified from RNA using iRepertoire nested multiplex PCR. For one-step reverse transcription and amplification, roughly 95-400 ng of tissue mRNA or PBMC total RNA was used. TCRdb re-called the multiplex PCR reads through MiXCR, storing one row per CDR3 protein. The sample lists approximately 18,000 distinct CDR3 sequences; roughly 60% were seen once. The CDR3 contains 15 residues. CDR1 is MNHEY and CDR2 is SVGEGT in the germline V gene. V lost 0 bases, J lost 7 bases, and 15 bases lay in between. Comment on this clonotype: As yet, its antigen is unknown.

This sequence joins TRBV6-2 or TRBV6-3 and TRBJ2-5; D is undetermined. The sample was glioma tissue, nonneoplastic brain tissue, or PBMCs (not recorded which). This TCR came from a human donor with low-grade glioma or glioblastoma, undergoing nonglioma brain surgery, or in good health (not recorded which). The CDR3 DNA reads TGTGCCAGCAGTTACTCGGCAGGCACCCCGATGACCCAGTACTTC. It encodes CASSYSAGTPMTQYF.